Below, one T cell receptor beta chain is given with its context. Antigen unknown. This specimen belongs to a study of cytotoxic CD8 clonotypes in ibrutinib-treated CLL. Notes on the study in general: An increase in clonality occurred at ibrutinib response, followed by a return toward baseline at progression.

Trimming removed 2 bases from V and 6 bases from J; junction bases left unmatched: 5. CDR1 is MNHEY and CDR2 is SVGAGI in the germline V gene. The CDR3 consists of 15 residues. Depths of 1 in 200,000 to 1 in 1 million T cells were the sequencing target. Assay used: immunoSEQ multiplex PCR; TCRdb lists only in-frame clones, some missing. The sample shows approximately 320,000 clones, around 66% of them seen only once. Sequences were derived from PBMCs, sampled after 36 months of ibrutinib treatment. This chain connects TRBV6-5 to TRBJ2-2; TRBD2 matches 8 bases. The receptor was derived from a human donor with chronic lymphocytic leukemia. In nucleotides, the CDR3 is TGTGCCAGCAGTTACGGGCGCGGGGGGCCCGGGGAGCTGTTTTTT. It specifies CASSYGRGGPGELFF.